The entry below gives a single TCR beta chain sequence along with its context. This sample was taken from a study of blood T cell repertoires in COVID-19. Across the study: Some COVID-19 samples were acute and others convalescent; all came from the United States, Italy and Spain.

Original processing methods: Scientists estimated how many nucleated cells there were by amplifying reference gene primers. The table came from immunoSEQ multiplex PCR; TCRdb's copy has only in-frame clones and leaves some out. The D gene and trimming were derived from the DNA, and the V and J assignments and clone size from that table. The sample contains about 200,000 clones, approximately 80% of which appear only once. The trim removed 0 bases at V and 3 bases at J, leaving 1 base unmatched. The CDR3 contains 14 residues. The germline gives CDR1 LNHNV, CDR2 YYDKDF (reference sequence). The chain joins TRBV15 to TRBJ2-5; 7 bases line up with TRBD1. The clonotype originates from a human donor in a cohort sampled during active COVID-19. Sequencing was performed on peripheral blood. CDR3 bases: TGTGCCACCAGCAGAGACAGGGGGAAAGAGACCCAGTACTTC. It translates to CATSRDRGKETQYF.